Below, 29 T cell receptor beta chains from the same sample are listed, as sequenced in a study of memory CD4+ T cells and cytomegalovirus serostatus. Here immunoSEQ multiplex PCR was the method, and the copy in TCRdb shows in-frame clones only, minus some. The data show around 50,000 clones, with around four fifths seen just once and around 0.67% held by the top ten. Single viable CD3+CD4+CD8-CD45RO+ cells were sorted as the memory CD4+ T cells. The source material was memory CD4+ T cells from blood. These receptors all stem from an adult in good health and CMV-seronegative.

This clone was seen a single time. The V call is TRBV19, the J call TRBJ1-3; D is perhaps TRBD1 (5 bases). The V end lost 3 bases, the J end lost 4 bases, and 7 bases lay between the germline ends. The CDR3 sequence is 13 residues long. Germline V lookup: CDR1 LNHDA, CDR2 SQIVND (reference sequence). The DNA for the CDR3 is TGTGCCAGTAGTATGACAGCCGGAAACACCATATATTTT. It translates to CASSMTAGNTIYF.

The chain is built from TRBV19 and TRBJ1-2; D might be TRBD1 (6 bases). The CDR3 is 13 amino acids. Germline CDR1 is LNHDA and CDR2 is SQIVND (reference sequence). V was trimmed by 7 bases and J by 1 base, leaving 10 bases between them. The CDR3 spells CASKLGGNYGYTF. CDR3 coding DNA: TGTGCCAGTAAATTAGGGGGTAACTATGGCTACACCTTC.

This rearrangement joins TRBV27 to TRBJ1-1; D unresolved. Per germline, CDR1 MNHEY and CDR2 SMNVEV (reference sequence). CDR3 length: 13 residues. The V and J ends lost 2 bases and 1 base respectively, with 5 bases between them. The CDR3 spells CASSLLGNTEAFF. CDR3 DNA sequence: TGTGCCAGCAGTTTACTTGGGAACACTGAAGCTTTCTTT.

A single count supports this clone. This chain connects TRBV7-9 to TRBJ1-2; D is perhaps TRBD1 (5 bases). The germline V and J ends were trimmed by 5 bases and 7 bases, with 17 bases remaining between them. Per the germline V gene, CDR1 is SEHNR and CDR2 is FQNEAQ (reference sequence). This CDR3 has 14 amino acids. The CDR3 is CASSGGTAVAGYTF. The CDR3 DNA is TGTGCCAGCAGCGGCGGGACGGCCGTTGCTGGCTACACCTTC.

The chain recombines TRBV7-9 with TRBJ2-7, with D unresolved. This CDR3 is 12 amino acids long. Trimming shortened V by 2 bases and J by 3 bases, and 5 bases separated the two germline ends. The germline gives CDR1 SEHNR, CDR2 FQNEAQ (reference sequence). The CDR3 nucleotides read TGTGCCAGCAGCTTAAACAGCTACGAGCAGTACTTC. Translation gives CASSLNSYEQYF. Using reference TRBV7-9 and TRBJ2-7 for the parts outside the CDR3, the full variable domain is DTGVSQNPRHKITKRGQNVTFRCDPISEHNRLYWYRQTLGQGPEFLTYFQNEAQLEKSRLLSDRFSAERPKGSFSTLEIQRTEQGDSAMYLCASSLNSYEQYFGPGTRLTVT.

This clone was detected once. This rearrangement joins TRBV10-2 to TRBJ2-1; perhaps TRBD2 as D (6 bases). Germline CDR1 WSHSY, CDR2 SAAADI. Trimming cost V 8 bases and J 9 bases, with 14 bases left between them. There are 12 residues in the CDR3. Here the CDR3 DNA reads TGCGCCAGCGGGAGCTGGGGGGTTGAGCAGTTCTTC. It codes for CASGSWGVEQFF.

The DNA for the CDR3 is TGTGCCAGTAGTCCAACAGGGGGCACCTACAATGAGCAGTTCTTC. This encodes CASSPTGGTYNEQFF. The rearrangement links TRBV19 to TRBJ2-1; 9 bases align to TRBD1. The CDR3 is made up of 15 amino acids. Germline trimming cut 5 bases from V and 2 bases from J; bases unmatched to any gene: 4. CDR1 LNHDA and CDR2 SQIVND come from the germline V gene (reference sequence).

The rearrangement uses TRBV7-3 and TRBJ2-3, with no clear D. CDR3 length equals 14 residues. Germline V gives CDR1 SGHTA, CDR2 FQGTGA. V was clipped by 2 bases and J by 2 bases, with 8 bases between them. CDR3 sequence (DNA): TGTGCCAGCAGCTTACATTCTCTCACAGATACGCAGTATTTT. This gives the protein CASSLHSLTDTQYF.

This CDR3 reads CASSLEAGYIYGYTF. As DNA, the CDR3 is TGCGCCAGCAGCTTGGAGGCAGGTTACATCTATGGCTACACCTTC. This sequence joins TRBV5-1 and TRBJ1-2; D not certain. The CDR3 length is 15 residues. V was cut by 0 bases and J by 4 bases, with 13 bases left in between. The germline V gene has CDR1 SGHRS and CDR2 YFSETQ.

The CDR3 DNA reads as TGTGCCAGCAGCTGGGGGACAGGAAAGAACTATGGCTACACCTTC. This translates into CASSWGTGKNYGYTF. The chain carries TRBV5-6 and TRBJ1-2; TRBD1 matches at 8 bases. Losses at the gene ends were 3 bases for V and 2 bases for J; bases not matched to a gene: 6. This CDR3 is built from 15 residues. Germline CDR1 is SGHDT and CDR2 is YYEEEE.

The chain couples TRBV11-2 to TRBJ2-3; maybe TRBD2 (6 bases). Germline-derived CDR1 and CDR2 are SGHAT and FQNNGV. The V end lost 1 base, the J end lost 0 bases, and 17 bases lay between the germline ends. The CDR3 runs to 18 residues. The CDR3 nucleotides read TGTGCCAGCAGCTTAGTTAGTTGGGGCCTAGCGAGCACAGATACGCAGTATTTT. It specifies CASSLVSWGLASTDTQYF. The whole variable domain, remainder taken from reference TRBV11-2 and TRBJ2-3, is EAGVAQSPRYKIIEKRQSVAFWCNPISGHATLYWYQQILGQGPKLLIQFQNNGVVDDSQLPKDRFSAERLKGVDSTLKIQPAKLEDSAVYLCASSLVSWGLASTDTQYFGPGTRLTVL.

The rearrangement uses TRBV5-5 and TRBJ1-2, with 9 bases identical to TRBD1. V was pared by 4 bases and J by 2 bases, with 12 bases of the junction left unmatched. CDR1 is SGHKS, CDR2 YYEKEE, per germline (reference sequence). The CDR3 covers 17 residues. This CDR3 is CASSDGTGPFANYGYTF. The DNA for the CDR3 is TGTGCCAGCAGCGACGGGACAGGGCCCTTCGCCAACTATGGCTACACCTTC.

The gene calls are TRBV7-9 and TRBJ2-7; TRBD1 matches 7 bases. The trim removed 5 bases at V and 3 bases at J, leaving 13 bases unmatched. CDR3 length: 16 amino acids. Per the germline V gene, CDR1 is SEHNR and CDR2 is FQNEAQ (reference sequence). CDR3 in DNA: TGTGCCAGCAGCGTAGGGACAGACTCTCTTCACTACGAGCAGTACTTC. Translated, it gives CASSVGTDSLHYEQYF.

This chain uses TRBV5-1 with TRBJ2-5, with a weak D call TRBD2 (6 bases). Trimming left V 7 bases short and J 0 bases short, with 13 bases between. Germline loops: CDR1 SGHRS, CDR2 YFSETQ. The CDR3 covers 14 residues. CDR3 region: CASGGGVYQETQYF. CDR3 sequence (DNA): TGCGCCAGCGGCGGAGGGGTTTACCAAGAGACCCAGTACTTC.

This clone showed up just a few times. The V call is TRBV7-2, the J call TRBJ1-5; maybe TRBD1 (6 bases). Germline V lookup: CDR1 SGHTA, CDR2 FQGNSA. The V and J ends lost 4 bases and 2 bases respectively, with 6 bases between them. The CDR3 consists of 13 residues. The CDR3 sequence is CASSYRGNQPQHF. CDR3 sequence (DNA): TGTGCCAGCAGCTACAGGGGCAATCAGCCCCAGCATTTT.

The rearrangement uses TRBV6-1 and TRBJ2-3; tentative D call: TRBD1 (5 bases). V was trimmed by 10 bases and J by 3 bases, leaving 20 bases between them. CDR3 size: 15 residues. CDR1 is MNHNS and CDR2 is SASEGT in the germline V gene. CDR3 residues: CATRNGATGTDTQYF. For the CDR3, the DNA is TGTGCCACCCGAAATGGGGCCACAGGTACAGATACGCAGTATTTT.

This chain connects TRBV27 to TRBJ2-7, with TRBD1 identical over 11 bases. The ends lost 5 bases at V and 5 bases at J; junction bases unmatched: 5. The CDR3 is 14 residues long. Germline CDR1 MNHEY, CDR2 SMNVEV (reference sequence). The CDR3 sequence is CASSRTGGIHEQYF. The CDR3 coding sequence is TGTGCCAGCAGTCGGACAGGGGGCATCCACGAGCAGTACTTC.

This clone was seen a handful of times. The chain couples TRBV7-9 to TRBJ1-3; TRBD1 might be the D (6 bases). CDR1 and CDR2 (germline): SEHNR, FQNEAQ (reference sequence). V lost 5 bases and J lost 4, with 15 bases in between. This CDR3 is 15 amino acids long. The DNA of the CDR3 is TGTGCCAGCAGCCCTACAGGGTCTTACGGAAACACCATATATTTT. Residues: CASSPTGSYGNTIYF.

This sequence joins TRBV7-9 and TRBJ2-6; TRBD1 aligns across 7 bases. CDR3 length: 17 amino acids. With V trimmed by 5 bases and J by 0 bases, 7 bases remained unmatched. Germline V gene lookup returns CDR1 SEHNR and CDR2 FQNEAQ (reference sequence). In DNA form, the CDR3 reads TGTGCCAGCAGCGCCGGACAGGAGTACTCTGGGGCCAACGTCCTGACTTTC. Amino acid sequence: CASSAGQEYSGANVLTF.

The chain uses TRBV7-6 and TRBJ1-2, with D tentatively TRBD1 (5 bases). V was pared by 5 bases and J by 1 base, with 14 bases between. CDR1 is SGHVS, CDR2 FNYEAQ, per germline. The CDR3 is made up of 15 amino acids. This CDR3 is CASSPGGGVNYGYTF. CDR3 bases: TGTGCCAGCAGCCCCGGTGGGGGAGTTAACTATGGCTACACCTTC.

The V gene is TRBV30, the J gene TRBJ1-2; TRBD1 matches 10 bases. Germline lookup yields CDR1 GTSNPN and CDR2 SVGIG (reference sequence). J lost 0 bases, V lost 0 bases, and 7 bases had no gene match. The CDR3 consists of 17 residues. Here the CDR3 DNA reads TGTGCCTGGAGTGTACTTTTCGGACAGGGGGCTAACTATGGCTACACCTTC. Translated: CAWSVLFGQGANYGYTF.

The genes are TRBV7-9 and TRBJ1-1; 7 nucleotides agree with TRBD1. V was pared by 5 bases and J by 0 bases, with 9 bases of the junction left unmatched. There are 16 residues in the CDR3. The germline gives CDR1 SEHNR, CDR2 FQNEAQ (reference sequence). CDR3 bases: TGTGCCAGCAGCCCGGACCTCGGACAGGTGAACACTGAAGCTTTCTTT. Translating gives CASSPDLGQVNTEAFF. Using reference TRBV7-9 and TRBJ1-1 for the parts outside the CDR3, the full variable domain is DTGVSQNPRHKITKRGQNVTFRCDPISEHNRLYWYRQTLGQGPEFLTYFQNEAQLEKSRLLSDRFSAERPKGSFSTLEIQRTEQGDSAMYLCASSPDLGQVNTEAFFGQGTRLTVV.

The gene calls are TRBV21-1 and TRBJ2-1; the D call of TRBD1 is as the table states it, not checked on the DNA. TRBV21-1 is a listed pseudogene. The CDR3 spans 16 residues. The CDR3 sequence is CASSAQLTSSYNEQFF. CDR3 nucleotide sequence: TGTGCCAGCAGCGCACAGCTTACAAGCTCCTACAATGAGCAGTTCTTC.

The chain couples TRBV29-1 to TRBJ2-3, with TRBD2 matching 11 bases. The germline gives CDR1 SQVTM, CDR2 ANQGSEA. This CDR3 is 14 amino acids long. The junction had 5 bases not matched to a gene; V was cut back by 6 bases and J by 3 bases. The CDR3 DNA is TGCAGCGTCCGGACTAGCGGGCCAACAGATACGCAGTATTTT. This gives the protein CSVRTSGPTDTQYF.

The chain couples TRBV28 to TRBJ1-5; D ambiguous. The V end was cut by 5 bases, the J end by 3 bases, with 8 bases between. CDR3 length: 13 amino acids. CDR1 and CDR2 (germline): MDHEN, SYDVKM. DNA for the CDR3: TGTGCCAGCAGTCTACCGGACAATCAGCCCCAGCATTTT. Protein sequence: CASSLPDNQPQHF.

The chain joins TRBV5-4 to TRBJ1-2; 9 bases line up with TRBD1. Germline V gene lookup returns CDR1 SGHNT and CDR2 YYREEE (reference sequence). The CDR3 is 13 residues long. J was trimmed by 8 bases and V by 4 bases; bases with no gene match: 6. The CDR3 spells CASSQGQGWGYTF. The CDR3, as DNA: TGTGCCAGCAGCCAGGGACAGGGCTGGGGCTACACCTTC. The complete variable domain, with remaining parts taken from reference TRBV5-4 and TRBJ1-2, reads ETGVTQSPTHLIKTRGQQVTLRCSSQSGHNTVSWYQQALGQGPQFIFQYYREEENGRGNFPPRFSGLQFPNYSSELNVNALELDDSALYLCASSQGQGWGYTFGSGTRLTVV.

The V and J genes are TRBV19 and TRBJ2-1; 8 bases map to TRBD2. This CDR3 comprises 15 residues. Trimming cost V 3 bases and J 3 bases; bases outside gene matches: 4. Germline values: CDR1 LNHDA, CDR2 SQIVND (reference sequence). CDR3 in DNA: TGTGCCAGTAGTATGAGTAGCGGGATCTACAATGAGCAGTTCTTC. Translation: CASSMSSGIYNEQFF.

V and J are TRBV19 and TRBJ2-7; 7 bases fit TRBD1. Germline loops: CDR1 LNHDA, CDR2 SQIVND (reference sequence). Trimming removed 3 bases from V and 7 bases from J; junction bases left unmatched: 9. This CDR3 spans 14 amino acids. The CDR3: CASSISQGVREQYF. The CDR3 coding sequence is TGTGCCAGTAGTATTAGCCAGGGGGTTCGGGAGCAGTACTTC.

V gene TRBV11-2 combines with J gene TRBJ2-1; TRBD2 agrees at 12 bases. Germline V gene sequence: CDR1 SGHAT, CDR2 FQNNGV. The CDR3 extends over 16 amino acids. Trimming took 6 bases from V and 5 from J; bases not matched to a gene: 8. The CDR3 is CASSILTSGSDNEQFF. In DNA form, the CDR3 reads TGTGCCAGCAGTATATTGACTAGCGGGAGTGACAATGAGCAGTTCTTC.